The rows below give T cell receptor beta chains drawn from one sample of a study of blood T cell repertoires in COVID-19. Sequencing used immunoSEQ multiplex PCR; TCRdb keeps in-frame clones, though not all of them. The table records some 210,000 clones, just under 85% of them present only once. Source material: peripheral blood. The receptors stem from a woman between 45 and 65 years old with active or convalescent COVID-19. CDR3s include the opening cysteine and the closing phenylalanine or tryptophan. The D gene is left open where the match is weak.

J: TRBJ2-7
D: .
V: TRBV6-2/TRBV6-3
CDR3: CASSDEPSTYEQYF

J: TRBJ1-4
D: TRBD1
V: TRBV5-4
CDR3: CASSPGQGEINEKLFF

J: TRBJ1-1
D: TRBD1
V: TRBV2
CDR3: CASSDPGTGDEAFF

J: TRBJ2-6
D: .
V: TRBV30
CDR3: CAWRGPGWSGANVLTF

J: TRBJ2-1
D: .
V: TRBV6-5
CDR3: CAAAGRSYNEQFF

J: TRBJ2-3
D: .
V: TRBV7-2
CDR3: CASSSSSTDTQYF

J: TRBJ1-2
D: TRBD1
V: TRBV5-1
CDR3: CASSETGVDYGYTF

J: TRBJ1-5
D: .
V: TRBV6-1
CDR3: CASRRDSNQPQHF

J: TRBJ1-3
D: TRBD1
V: TRBV19
CDR3: CASSSQGVTGNTIYF

J: TRBJ2-4
D: TRBD1
V: TRBV28
CDR3: CASSLGTAPNIQYF

J: TRBJ1-5
D: TRBD1
V: TRBV10-2
CDR3: CASSDWTGGGNQPQHF

J: TRBJ1-5
D: .
V: TRBV3-1/TRBV3-2
CDR3: CASSLKGGVQPQHF

J: TRBJ2-3
D: TRBD2
V: TRBV28
CDR3: CASRTGGLGVDTQYF

J: TRBJ2-2
D: TRBD1
V: TRBV3-1/TRBV3-2
CDR3: CASSPISPGQGAGELFF

J: TRBJ1-4
D: TRBD1
V: TRBV5-1
CDR3: CATAVTGGSEKLFF

J: TRBJ1-3
D: TRBD1
V: TRBV5-1
CDR3: CASSLDRGLGNTIYF

J: TRBJ2-1
D: TRBD2
V: TRBV28
CDR3: CASSPLSWTRGYNEQFF

J: TRBJ2-7
D: .
V: TRBV21-1
CDR3: CASSKVLTYEQYF

J: TRBJ1-6
D: TRBD1
V: TRBV6-5
CDR3: CASSYATGKNSPLHF

J: TRBJ1-1
D: .
V: TRBV3-1/TRBV3-2
CDR3: CASSQVQGKAEAFF

J: TRBJ2-5
D: .
V: TRBV28
CDR3: CASSPRETQYF

J: TRBJ1-4
D: TRBD1
V: TRBV24-1
CDR3: CATSDPTGGLANEKLFF

J: TRBJ2-1
D: .
V: TRBV6-5
CDR3: CASSSRDSSSYNEQFF

J: TRBJ2-7
D: .
V: TRBV29-1
CDR3: CSVGGEGLLSYEQYF

J: TRBJ2-3
D: TRBD1
V: TRBV11-3
CDR3: CASSLDVGTEPLIGTDTQYF

J: TRBJ1-2
D: .
V: TRBV2
CDR3: CASSGNSGYGYTF

J: TRBJ1-1
D: .
V: TRBV28
CDR3: CASSLLRNTEAFF

J: TRBJ1-1
D: .
V: TRBV18
CDR3: CASSPSPRGHTEAFF

J: TRBJ1-5
D: .
V: TRBV3-1/TRBV3-2
CDR3: CASSHSATGQPQHF

J: TRBJ1-5
D: .
V: TRBV2
CDR3: CASSELGGNQPQHF

J: TRBJ1-2
D: .
V: TRBV20-1
CDR3: CSASLGQRGYTF

J: TRBJ2-3
D: .
V: TRBV5-1
CDR3: CASKRLPSTDTQYF

J: TRBJ1-1
D: TRBD1
V: TRBV15
CDR3: CATSTETGGFTEAFF

J: TRBJ2-1
D: .
V: TRBV2
CDR3: CASGRAGVYNEQFF

J: TRBJ2-1
D: .
V: TRBV12-3/TRBV12-4
CDR3: CASSLALEQFF

J: TRBJ1-1
D: TRBD1
V: TRBV5-1
CDR3: CASSLDPGGTEAFF

J: TRBJ2-3
D: .
V: TRBV9
CDR3: CASSVEVADTQYF

J: TRBJ1-2
D: .
V: TRBV19
CDR3: CASSPRAGSDYGYTF

J: TRBJ1-6
D: .
V: TRBV5-6
CDR3: CASSYFGTYNSPLHF

J: TRBJ1-4
D: .
V: TRBV19
CDR3: CASRGQVVGEKLFF

J: TRBJ2-1
D: TRBD2
V: TRBV5-1
CDR3: CASRSKLAGHNEQFF

J: TRBJ2-3
D: TRBD2
V: TRBV11-3
CDR3: CASSQRDSSTDTQYF

J: TRBJ1-2
D: .
V: TRBV15
CDR3: CATSSKLGRETADGYTF

J: TRBJ2-1
D: TRBD1
V: TRBV24-1
CDR3: CATSDPRTGSYNEQFF

J: TRBJ2-3
D: TRBD2
V: TRBV27
CDR3: CASSPAFSGGATDTQYF

J: TRBJ1-1
D: .
V: TRBV5-4
CDR3: CASSLGGGIAPGTEAFF

J: TRBJ2-1
D: TRBD1
V: TRBV9
CDR3: CASSAMTGRGNEQFF

J: TRBJ2-1
D: .
V: TRBV24-1
CDR3: CATSDFPGGHSSRGNEQFF

J: TRBJ1-3
D: TRBD1
V: TRBV6-5
CDR3: CASRRTGGVGNTIYF

J: TRBJ1-2
D: TRBD1
V: TRBV5-4
CDR3: CASRPADRVETYGYTF

J: TRBJ1-2
D: TRBD1
V: TRBV12-5
CDR3: CASGLFPDRAYGYTF